The T cell receptor beta chain described here comes from a study of blood T cell repertoires in COVID-19. The wider study: The samples span acute and convalescent COVID-19 from the United States, Italy and Spain. T cells, B-cell-depleted T cells, or PBMCs provided the cDNA or gDNA that served as material.

The CDR3 extends over 15 amino acids. In germline, CDR1 is WSHSY, CDR2 SAAADI. V was trimmed by 10 bases and J by 1 base, leaving 16 bases between them. Clones were sequenced by immunoSEQ multiplex PCR, and TCRdb holds only the in-frame ones, with some missing. The sample carries 500,000 or so clones, approximately 86% recorded once. The participants were between about 18 and 90 years old and came from 24 US areas. Two negative PCRs, clearance, or symptom resolution characterized the recovered Cohort 3 donors. Source material: PBMCs or T cells enriched from blood (not recorded which). This sequence joins TRBV10-2 and TRBJ2-2, with D maybe TRBD2 (6 bases). The receptor was isolated from a young woman who had recovered from COVID-19. Written as DNA, the CDR3 is TGCGCCACTAGCTTCGGGACTTGGAACACCGGGGAGCTGTTTTTT. This encodes CATSFGTWNTGELFF.